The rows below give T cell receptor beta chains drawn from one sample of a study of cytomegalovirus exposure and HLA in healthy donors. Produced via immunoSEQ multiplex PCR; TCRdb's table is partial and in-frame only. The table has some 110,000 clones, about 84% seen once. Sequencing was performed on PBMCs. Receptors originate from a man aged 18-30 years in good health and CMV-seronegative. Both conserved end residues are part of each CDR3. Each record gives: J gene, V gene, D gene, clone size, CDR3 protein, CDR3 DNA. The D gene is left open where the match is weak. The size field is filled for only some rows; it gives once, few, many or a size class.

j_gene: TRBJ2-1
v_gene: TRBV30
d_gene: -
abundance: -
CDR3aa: CAWSVHGGAYNEQFF
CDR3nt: TGTGCCTGGAGTGTACACGGCGGAGCCTACAATGAGCAGTTCTTC

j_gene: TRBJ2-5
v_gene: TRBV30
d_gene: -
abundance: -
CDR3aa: CAWSMGARKTQYF
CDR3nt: TGTGCCTGGAGTATGGGGGCAAGAAAGACCCAGTACTTC

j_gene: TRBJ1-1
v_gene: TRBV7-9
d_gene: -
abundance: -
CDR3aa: CASSLRSGDRNTEAFF
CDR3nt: TGTGCCAGCAGCTTACGTTCGGGGGACCGGAACACTGAAGCTTTCTTT

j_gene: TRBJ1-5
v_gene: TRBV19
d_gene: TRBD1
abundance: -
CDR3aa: CASSIPTGEGRNQPQHF
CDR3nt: TGTGCCAGTAGTATCCCGACAGGGGAAGGACGCAATCAGCCCCAGCATTTT

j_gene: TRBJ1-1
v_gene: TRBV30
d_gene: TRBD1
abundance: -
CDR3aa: CAWLTGTGMRTEAFF
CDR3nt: TGTGCCTGGCTTACCGGGACAGGGATGAGGACTGAAGCTTTCTTT

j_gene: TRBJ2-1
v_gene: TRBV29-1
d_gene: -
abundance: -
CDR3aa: CSIRPGTGREQFF
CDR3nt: TGCAGCATAAGACCCGGTACAGGTAGGGAGCAGTTCTTC

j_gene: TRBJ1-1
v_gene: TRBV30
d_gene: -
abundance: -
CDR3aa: CAWGRSKTHTEAFF
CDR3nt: TGTGCCTGGGGGCGATCGAAAACACACACTGAAGCTTTCTTT

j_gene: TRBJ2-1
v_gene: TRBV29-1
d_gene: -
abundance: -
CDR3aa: CIIRTAPGNEQFF
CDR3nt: TGCATCATAAGGACTGCTCCTGGGAATGAGCAGTTCTTC

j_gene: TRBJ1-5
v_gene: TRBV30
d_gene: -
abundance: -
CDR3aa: CAWDKGGNQPQHF
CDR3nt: TGTGCCTGGGACAAAGGGGGAAACCAGCCCCAGCATTTT

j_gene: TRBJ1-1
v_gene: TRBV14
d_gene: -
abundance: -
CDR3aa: CASSRTARPGRAEAFF
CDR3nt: TGTGCCAGCAGCCGTACCGCGCGCCCCGGGAGGGCTGAAGCTTTCTTT

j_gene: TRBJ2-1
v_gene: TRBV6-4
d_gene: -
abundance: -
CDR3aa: CASSDGGIFNNEQFF
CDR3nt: TGTGCCAGCAGTGACGGCGGGATATTTAACAATGAGCAGTTCTTC

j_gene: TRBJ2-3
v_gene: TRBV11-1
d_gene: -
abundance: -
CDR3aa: CASSLSRVEQYF
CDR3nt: TGTGCCAGCAGCTTATCCCGCGTTGAGCAGTATTTT

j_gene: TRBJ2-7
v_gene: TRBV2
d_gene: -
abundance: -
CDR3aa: CASSDFAGARDYEQYF
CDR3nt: TGTGCCAGCAGTGATTTTGCGGGGGCCAGGGACTACGAGCAGTACTTC

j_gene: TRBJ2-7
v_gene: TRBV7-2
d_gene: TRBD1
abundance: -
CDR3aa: CASSLRQGAYEQYF
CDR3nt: TGTGCCAGCAGCTTGAGACAGGGGGCGTACGAGCAGTACTTC

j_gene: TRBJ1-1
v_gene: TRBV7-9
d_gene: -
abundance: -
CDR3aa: CASSDRDTNTEAFF
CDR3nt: TGTGCCAGCAGCGACCGGGACACTAACACTGAAGCTTTCTTT

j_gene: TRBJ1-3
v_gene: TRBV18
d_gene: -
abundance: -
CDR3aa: CASSPPTGGPLGNTIYF
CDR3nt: TGTGCCAGCTCACCTCCGACAGGTGGACCCTTAGGAAACACCATATATTTT

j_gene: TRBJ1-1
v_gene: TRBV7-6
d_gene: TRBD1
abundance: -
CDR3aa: CASSLATGMNTEAFF
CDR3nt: TGTGCCAGCAGCTTAGCGACAGGGATGAACACTGAAGCTTTCTTT

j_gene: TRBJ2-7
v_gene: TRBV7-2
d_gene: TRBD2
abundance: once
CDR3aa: CASSQRGSRGIAEQYF
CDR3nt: TGTGCCAGCAGCCAGCGGGGGTCCAGGGGAATCGCCGAGCAGTACTTC

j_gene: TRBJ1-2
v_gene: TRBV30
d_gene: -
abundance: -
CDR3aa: CAWSVHSARRNYGYTF
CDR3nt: TGTGCCTGGAGTGTACATTCGGCCAGGCGAAACTATGGCTACACCTTC

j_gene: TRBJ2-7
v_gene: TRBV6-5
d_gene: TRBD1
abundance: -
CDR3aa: CASSFTGTGGDEQYF
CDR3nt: TGTGCCAGCAGTTTCACCGGGACAGGAGGAGACGAGCAGTACTTC

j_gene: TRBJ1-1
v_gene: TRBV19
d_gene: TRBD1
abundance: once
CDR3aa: CASSLPGQGSTEAFF
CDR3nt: TGTGCCAGTAGTTTACCGGGACAGGGGTCCACTGAAGCTTTCTTT

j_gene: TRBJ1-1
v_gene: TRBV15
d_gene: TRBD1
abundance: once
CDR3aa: CATSREGTGSTEAFF
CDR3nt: TGTGCCACCAGCAGAGAGGGGACAGGGAGTACTGAAGCTTTCTTT

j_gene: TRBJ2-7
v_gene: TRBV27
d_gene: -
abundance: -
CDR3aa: CASSLSTQSSYEQYF
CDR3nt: TGTGCCAGCAGTTTGTCGACTCAGAGCTCCTACGAGCAGTACTTC

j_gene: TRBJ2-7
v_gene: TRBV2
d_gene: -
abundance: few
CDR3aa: CASSESWRSYEQYF
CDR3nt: TGTGCCAGCAGTGAATCCTGGAGGTCCTACGAGCAGTACTTC

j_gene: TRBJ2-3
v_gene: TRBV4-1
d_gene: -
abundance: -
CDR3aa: CASSQEPDTSTDTQYF
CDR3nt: TGCGCCAGCAGCCAAGAGCCGGACACTAGCACAGATACGCAGTATTTT

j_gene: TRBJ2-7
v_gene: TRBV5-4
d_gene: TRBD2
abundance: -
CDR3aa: CASSLLGGSGPYEQYF
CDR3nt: TGTGCCAGCAGCTTGCTCGGGGGGTCAGGACCCTACGAGCAGTACTTC

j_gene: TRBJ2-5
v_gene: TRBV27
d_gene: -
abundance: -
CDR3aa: CASRAFGSQETQYF
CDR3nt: TGTGCCAGCAGGGCCTTTGGGAGCCAAGAGACCCAGTACTTC